Listed here are 17 T cell receptor beta chains from one sample, sequenced in a study of shared clonotypes between healthy human individuals. Clones were read by immunoSEQ multiplex PCR, and TCRdb kept only the in-frame ones, dropping some. The sample lists over a million clones; around 76% were seen once. The sample comprised memory CD4+ T cells sorted from blood. The sample's subset: CD45RA-negative fraction. The source is a man younger than 35 in good health.

The chain has TRBV9 and TRBJ1-5; D call uncertain. The CDR3 is made up of 15 amino acids. With 0 bases removed from V and 9 bases from J, the gap between germline ends came to 16 bases. CDR1 and CDR2 (germline): SGDLS, YYNGEE. The CDR3, as DNA: TGTGCCAGCAGCGTAGAGTCTGATCAACGTTCGCCCCAGCATTTT. This codes for CASSVESDQRSPQHF.

The chain has TRBV28 and TRBJ1-1; D gene unclear. The CDR3 length is 12 residues. The V end was cut by 6 bases, the J end by 5 bases, with 10 bases between. Germline lookup yields CDR1 MDHEN and CDR2 SYDVKM. CDR3 amino acids: CASRRLRTEAFF. The DNA for the CDR3 is TGTGCCAGCAGGCGACTAAGGACTGAAGCTTTCTTT.

This clone was observed a single time. Additional DNA sequences in this sample encode the identical CDR3. CDR3 DNA sequence: TGTGCCAGCTCACCAGGCGACTATGGCTACACCTTC. Protein: CASSPGDYGYTF. This chain uses TRBV18 with TRBJ1-2; D is unclear. The germline V gene has CDR1 KGHSH and CDR2 LQKENI. Trimming removed 2 bases from V and 3 bases from J, with 4 bases in between. The CDR3 contains 12 residues.

This clone was seen only a few times. This chain connects TRBV2 to TRBJ2-3; D unresolved. The CDR3 runs to 14 residues. Between the trimmed V and J ends, which lost 3 bases and 2 bases, there was a span of 9 bases. Germline V gene data show CDR1 as SNHLY and CDR2 as FYNNEI. CDR3 nucleotide sequence: TGTGCCAGCAGTGATTCCGGTTACACAGATACGCAGTATTTT. This translates into CASSDSGYTDTQYF.

This chain links TRBV6-1 with TRBJ1-1; D is possibly TRBD1 (6 bases). Germline CDR1 reads MNHNS; CDR2 reads SASEGT. Trimming took off 10 bases at V and 0 bases at J, with 15 bases between the two ends. The CDR3 runs 14 residues. The CDR3, as DNA: TGTGCCACCAAAGGAGGGGGTCTGAACACTGAAGCTTTCTTT. This encodes CATKGGGLNTEAFF.

This clone was detected a few times. The rearrangement joins TRBV7-2 to TRBJ1-3; tentatively, D is TRBD1 (6 bases). The CDR3 is 18 amino acids. In germline, CDR1 is SGHTA, CDR2 FQGNSA. Trimming took off 5 bases at V and 4 bases at J, with 24 bases between the two ends. CDR3 sequence reads: CASSESRGAGAEGNTIYF. CDR3 nucleotide sequence: TGTGCCAGCAGCGAATCCCGTGGGGCAGGGGCCGAAGGAAACACCATATATTTT.

Of note for this clone: Within the sample, other DNA sequences also encode this same CDR3. The V gene is TRBV7-9, the J gene TRBJ1-6; 7 positions agree with TRBD1. This CDR3 comprises 15 residues. Trimming took 5 bases from V and 5 from J; bases not matched to a gene: 6. In germline, CDR1 is SEHNR, CDR2 FQNEAQ (reference sequence). The CDR3 sequence is CASSPRQGNNSPLHF. CDR3 bases: TGTGCCAGCAGCCCGAGACAGGGAAATAATTCACCCCTCCACTTT.

This clone was picked up a small number of times. Other DNA variants within this sample encode the same CDR3. The chain joins TRBV6-6 to TRBJ2-7, with D perhaps TRBD2 (5 bases). Germline V gene data show CDR1 as MNHNY and CDR2 as SVGAGI (reference sequence). This CDR3 has 13 residues. With 5 bases removed from V and 4 bases from J, the gap between germline ends came to 12 bases. This CDR3 is CASSLLVGYEQYF. Here the CDR3 DNA reads TGTGCCAGCAGTCTACTAGTGGGTTACGAGCAGTACTTC.

This chain links TRBV2 with TRBJ1-1; no reliable D call. Germline V gene sequence: CDR1 SNHLY, CDR2 FYNNEI. The CDR3 sequence is 14 residues long. V was clipped by 6 bases and J by 6 bases, with 17 bases between them. In DNA, the CDR3 is TGTGCCAGCAGGGACGGACCCAGTGGCCCTGAAGCTTTCTTT. Encoded protein: CASRDGPSGPEAFF.

With respect to this clone: Mismatch with germline at one junction end may stem from a read error. V and J are TRBV4-1 and TRBJ2-5; 9 bases line up with TRBD1. The germline gives CDR1 MGHRA, CDR2 YSYEKL. The CDR3 has 14 residues. The CDR3, as DNA: TGCGCCAGCAGTCCTACAGGGGGCGGAGAGACCCGGTACTTC. Translation: CASSPTGGGETRYF.

The chain has TRBV7-3 and TRBJ2-1; D ambiguous. Germline CDR1 and CDR2: SGHTA and FQGTGA. This CDR3 has 13 amino acids. The V end was cut by 2 bases, the J end by 4 bases, with 6 bases between. The CDR3, as DNA: TGTGCCAGCAGCTTACAAGCATACAATGAGCAGTTCTTC. Amino acids: CASSLQAYNEQFF.

The rearrangement links TRBV4-3 to TRBJ2-5, with 11 bases aligning to TRBD1. The end of the DNA fits TRBJ2-7 better, so the J call may be wrong. The germline CDR1 and CDR2 sequences are LGHNA and YSLEER. The CDR3 covers 17 residues. This CDR3 is CASSQAFGTGGSYEQYF. CDR3 nucleotides: TGCGCCAGCAGCCAAGCTTTCGGGACAGGGGGCTCCTACGAGCAGTACTTC.

This chain connects TRBV6-1 to TRBJ2-1; D may be TRBD1 (5 bases). CDR3 length: 13 residues. Germline CDR1 is MNHNS and CDR2 is SASEGT. V lost 6 bases and J lost 10, with 16 bases in between. The CDR3 spells CASSPALWTEQFF. In nucleotides, the CDR3 is TGTGCCAGCAGCCCCGCATTGTGGACAGAGCAGTTCTTC.

This clone has only a few counts. Different DNA sequences within this sample yield the same CDR3. V gene TRBV30 combines with J gene TRBJ1-5; D may be TRBD1 (6 bases). This CDR3 has 12 amino acids. V shed 5 bases and J shed 4 bases, with 9 bases lying between them. The germline gives CDR1 GTSNPN, CDR2 SVGIG (reference sequence). The CDR3 spells CAWGQPNQPQHF. The CDR3 region has the DNA TGTGCCTGGGGACAGCCTAATCAGCCCCAGCATTTT.

V and J are TRBV9 and TRBJ2-1; D remains unclear. Germline V CDR1 and CDR2: SGDLS, YYNGEE. The CDR3 has 13 amino acids. Trimming stripped 0 bases from V and 8 bases from J, with 9 bases between. The CDR3 loop reads CASSVGVRDEQFF. In nucleotides, the CDR3 is TGTGCCAGCAGCGTAGGGGTACGGGATGAGCAGTTCTTC.

The chain links TRBV7-2 to TRBJ1-2; the D is unclear. Trimming left V 1 base short and J 0 bases short, with 3 bases between. CDR3 size: 13 residues. Germline CDR1 reads SGHTA; CDR2 reads FQGNSA. CDR3 nucleotide sequence: TGTGCCAGCAGCTTAGATCCTAACTATGGCTACACCTTC. It translates to CASSLDPNYGYTF.

CDR3 protein: CAWSVGTKGTYEQYF. The CDR3 region has the DNA TGTGCCTGGAGTGTAGGAACAAAAGGCACCTACGAGCAGTACTTC. The chain uses TRBV30 and TRBJ2-5; no clear D. Matching the DNA end better, TRBJ2-7 makes the J call doubtful. Germline V gene data show CDR1 as GTSNPN and CDR2 as SVGIG (reference sequence). The CDR3 runs to 15 residues.